This T cell receptor (beta chain) was retrieved from a study of blood T cell repertoires in COVID-19. CDR1 MDHEN and CDR2 SYDVKM come from the germline V gene. V was cut by 6 bases and J by 1 base, with 12 bases left in between. The CDR3 extends over 15 amino acids. Profiled with immunoSEQ multiplex PCR; TCRdb holds only in-frame clones, not every one. In the table there are some 250,000 clones, around 83% of which are singletons. What was sequenced was peripheral blood. The receptor comes from an elderly man with acute or convalescent COVID-19. The chain recombines TRBV28 with TRBJ2-2; tentatively, D is TRBD1 (5 bases). Here the CDR3 DNA reads TGTGCCAGCAGGCAAAGACAGCTGAACACCGGGGAGCTGTTTTTT. Its protein is CASRQRQLNTGELFF.